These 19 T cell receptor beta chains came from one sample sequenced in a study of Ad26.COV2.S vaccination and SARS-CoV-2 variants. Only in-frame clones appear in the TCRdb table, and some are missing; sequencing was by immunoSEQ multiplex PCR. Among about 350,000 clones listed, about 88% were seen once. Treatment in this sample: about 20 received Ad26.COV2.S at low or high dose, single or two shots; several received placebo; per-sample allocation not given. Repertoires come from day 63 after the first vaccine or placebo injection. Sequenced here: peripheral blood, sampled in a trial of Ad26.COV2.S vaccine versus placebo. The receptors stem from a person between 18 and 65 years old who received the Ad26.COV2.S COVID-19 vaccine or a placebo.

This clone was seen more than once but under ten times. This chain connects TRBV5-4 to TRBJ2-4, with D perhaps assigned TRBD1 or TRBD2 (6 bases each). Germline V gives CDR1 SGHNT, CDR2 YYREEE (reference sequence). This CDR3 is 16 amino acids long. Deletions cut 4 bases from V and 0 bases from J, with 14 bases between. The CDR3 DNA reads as TGTGCCAGCAGCACGAAGGGGGGAAAAGCCAAAAACATTCAGTACTTC. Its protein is CASSTKGGKAKNIQYF.

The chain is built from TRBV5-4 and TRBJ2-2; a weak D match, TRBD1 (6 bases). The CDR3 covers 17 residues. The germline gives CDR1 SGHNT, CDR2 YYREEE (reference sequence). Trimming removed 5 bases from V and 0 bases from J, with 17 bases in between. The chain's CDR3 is CASRGQGPAANTGELFF. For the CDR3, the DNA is TGTGCCAGCAGGGGGCAGGGGCCGGCAGCGAACACCGGGGAGCTGTTTTTT.

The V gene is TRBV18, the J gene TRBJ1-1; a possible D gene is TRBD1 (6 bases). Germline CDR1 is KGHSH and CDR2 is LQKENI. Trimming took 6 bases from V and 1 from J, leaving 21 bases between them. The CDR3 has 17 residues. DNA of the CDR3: TGTGCCAGCTCCCTTACAGGGCTATTCCAGGGGAACACTGAAGCTTTCTTT. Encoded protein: CASSLTGLFQGNTEAFF.

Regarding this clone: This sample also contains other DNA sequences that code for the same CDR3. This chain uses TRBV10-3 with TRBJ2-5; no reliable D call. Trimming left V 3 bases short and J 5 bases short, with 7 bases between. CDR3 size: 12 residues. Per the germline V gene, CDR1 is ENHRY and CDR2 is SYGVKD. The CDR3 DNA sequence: TGTGCCATCAGTGAATCCCGGGAGACCCAGTACTTC. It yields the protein CAISESRETQYF.

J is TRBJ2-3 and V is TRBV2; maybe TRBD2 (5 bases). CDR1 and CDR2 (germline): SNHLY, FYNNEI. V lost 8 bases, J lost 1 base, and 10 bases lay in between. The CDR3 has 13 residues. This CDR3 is CASGGGGTDTQYF. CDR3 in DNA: TGTGCCAGCGGAGGCGGCGGCACAGATACGCAGTATTTT.

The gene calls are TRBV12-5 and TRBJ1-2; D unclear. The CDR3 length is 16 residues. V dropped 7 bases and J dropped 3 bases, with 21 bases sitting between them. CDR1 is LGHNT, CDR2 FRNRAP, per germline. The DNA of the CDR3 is TGTGCTAGTGATACGGCCAGGCCTTCTTCTTACTATGGCTACACCTTC. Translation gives CASDTARPSSYYGYTF.

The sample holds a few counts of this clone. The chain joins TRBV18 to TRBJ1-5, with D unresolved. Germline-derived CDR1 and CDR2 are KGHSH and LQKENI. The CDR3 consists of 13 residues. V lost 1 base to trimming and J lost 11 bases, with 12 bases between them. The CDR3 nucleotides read TGTGCCAGCTCACCACGAGAGGGCTCGTCCCAGCATTTT. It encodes CASSPREGSSQHF. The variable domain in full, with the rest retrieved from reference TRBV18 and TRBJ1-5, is NAGVMQNPRHLVRRRGQEARLRCSPMKGHSHVYWYRQLPEEGLKFMVYLQKENIIDESGMPKERFSAEFPKEGPSILRIQQVVRGDSAAYFCASSPREGSSQHFGDGTRLSIL.

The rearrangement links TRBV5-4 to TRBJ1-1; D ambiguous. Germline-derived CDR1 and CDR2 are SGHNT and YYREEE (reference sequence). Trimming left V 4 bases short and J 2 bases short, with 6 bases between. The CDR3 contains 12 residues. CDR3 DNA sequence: TGTGCCAGCAGCCTACCAAACACTGAAGCTTTCTTT. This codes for CASSLPNTEAFF. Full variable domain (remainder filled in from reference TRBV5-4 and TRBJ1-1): ETGVTQSPTHLIKTRGQQVTLRCSSQSGHNTVSWYQQALGQGPQFIFQYYREEENGRGNFPPRFSGLQFPNYSSELNVNALELDDSALYLCASSLPNTEAFFGQGTRLTVV.

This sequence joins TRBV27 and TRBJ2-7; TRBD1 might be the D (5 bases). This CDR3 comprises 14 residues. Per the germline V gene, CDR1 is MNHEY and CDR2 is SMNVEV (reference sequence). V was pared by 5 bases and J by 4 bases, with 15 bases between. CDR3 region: CASSLQGSGYEQYF. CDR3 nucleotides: TGTGCCAGCAGTCTTCAGGGAAGTGGGTACGAGCAGTACTTC.

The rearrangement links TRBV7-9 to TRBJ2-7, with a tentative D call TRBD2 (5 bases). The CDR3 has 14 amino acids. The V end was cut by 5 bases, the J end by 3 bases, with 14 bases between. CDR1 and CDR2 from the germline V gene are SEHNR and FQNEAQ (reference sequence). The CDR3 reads CASSQDSEIYEQYF. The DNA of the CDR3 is TGTGCCAGCAGCCAGGACTCCGAAATCTACGAGCAGTACTTC.

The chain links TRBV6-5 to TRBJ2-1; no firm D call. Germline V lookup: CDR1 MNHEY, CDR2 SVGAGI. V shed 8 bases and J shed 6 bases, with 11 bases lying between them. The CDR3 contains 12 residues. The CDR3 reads CASGVTGNEQFF. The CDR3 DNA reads TGTGCCAGCGGCGTCACTGGCAATGAGCAGTTCTTC.

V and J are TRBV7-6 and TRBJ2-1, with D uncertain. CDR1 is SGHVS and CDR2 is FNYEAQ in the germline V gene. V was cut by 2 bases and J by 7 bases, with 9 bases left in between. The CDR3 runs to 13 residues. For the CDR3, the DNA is TGTGCCAGCAGCTTACTAACAGTAAATGAGCAGTTCTTC. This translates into CASSLLTVNEQFF.

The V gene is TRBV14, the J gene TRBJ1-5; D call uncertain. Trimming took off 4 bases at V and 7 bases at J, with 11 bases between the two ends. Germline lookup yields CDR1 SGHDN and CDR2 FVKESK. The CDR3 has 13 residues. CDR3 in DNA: TGTGCCAGCAGCCTAGCCACCCAGCAGCCCCAGCATTTT. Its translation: CASSLATQQPQHF.

Written as DNA, the CDR3 is TGTGCCAGCAGTTTATACGGGAGGGCCCTCGAGGAGACCCAGTACTTC. Protein sequence: CASSLYGRALEETQYF. The J gene is TRBJ2-5, the V gene TRBV27; 8 bases align to TRBD2. J lost 5 bases, V lost 1 base, and 9 bases had no gene match. The CDR3 extends over 16 amino acids. The V gene's germline CDR1 is MNHEY and CDR2 SMNVEV (reference sequence).

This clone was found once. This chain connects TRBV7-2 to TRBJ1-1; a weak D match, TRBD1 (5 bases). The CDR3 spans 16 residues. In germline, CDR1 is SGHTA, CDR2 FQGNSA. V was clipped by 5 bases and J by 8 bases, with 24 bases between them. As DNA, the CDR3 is TGTGCCAGCAGCCACCCGGTGGGGTTTAGGGGATTAGAAGCTTTCTTT. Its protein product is CASSHPVGFRGLEAFF.

The CDR3 nucleotides are TGTGCCAGCAACCCCGGGAGCTCAGATACGCAGTATTTT. It codes for CASNPGSSDTQYF. The V gene is TRBV25-1, the J gene TRBJ2-3; TRBD2 is a possible D gene (6 bases). V was cut by 7 bases and J by 4 bases, with 12 bases left in between. Germline CDR1 MGHDK, CDR2 SYGVNS. The CDR3 is made up of 13 amino acids.

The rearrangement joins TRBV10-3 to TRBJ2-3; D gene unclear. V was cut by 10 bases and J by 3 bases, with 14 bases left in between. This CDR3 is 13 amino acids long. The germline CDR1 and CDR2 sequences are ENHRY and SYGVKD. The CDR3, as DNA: TGTGCCACCCGAGTGTCGGCGACAGATACGCAGTATTTT. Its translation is CATRVSATDTQYF.

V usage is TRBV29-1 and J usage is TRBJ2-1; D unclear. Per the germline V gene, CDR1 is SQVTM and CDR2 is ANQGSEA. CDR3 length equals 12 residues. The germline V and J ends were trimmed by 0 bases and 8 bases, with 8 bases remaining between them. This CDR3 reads CSVEEVGDEQFF. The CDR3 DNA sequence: TGCAGCGTTGAAGAGGTTGGGGATGAGCAGTTCTTC.

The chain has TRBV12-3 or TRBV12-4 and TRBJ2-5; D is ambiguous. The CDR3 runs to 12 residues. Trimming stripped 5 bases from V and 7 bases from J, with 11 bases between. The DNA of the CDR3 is TGTGCCAGCAGTCCGTCCGTGGGGACCCAGTACTTC. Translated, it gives CASSPSVGTQYF.